What follows describes a single T cell receptor (beta chain). Its antigen is currently not known. Base-call qualities are not available, and no considerably larger clone is one nucleotide away. Donors were healthy HIV-negative adults with no recently reported acute infections or vaccinations. Every donor was a Caucasian adult residing in Nashville, Tennessee, USA. CD4+ T cells were enriched by magnetic negative selection, after which naive cells were positively selected on CD45RA and the negative fraction was taken as the memory subset. Blood was collected by leukapheresis, and PBMCs were isolated by Ficoll-Histopaque density gradient centrifugation and then cryopreserved in liquid nitrogen vapor phase. Analytical flow cytometry was used to check the purity and quantity of every magnetically sorted T cell population. From each sorted fraction, genomic DNA was isolated and quantified by UV absorbance on a Nanodrop 2000c.

Using the deep immunoSEQ assay, multiplex PCR amplified TCR CDR3 regions from genomic DNA. For each cell subset, the extracted genomic DNA was distributed evenly across all wells of several immunoSEQ 96-well plates, and each plate served as one replicate. Each replicate PCR for sorted subsets received about 210 ng genomic DNA, equal to 30,000 or so T cell genomes. The purified libraries were quantified using a Qubit 3.0 fluorometer, sized with a Bioanalyzer 2100, and then quantified again using the KAPA Library Quantification kit. Every immunoSEQ 96-well plate was sequenced on a separate single-read 150-cycle Illumina NextSeq 550 flow cell. As for the authors' bioinformatics: Because only junctional sequences without quality scores were contained in the immunoSEQ output, filtering matching that applied to full-length reads could not be performed. Sequences were annotated with PyIR, a Python wrapper for IgBLAST v1.9, and V/J genes and CDR3 were assigned using IMGT germline references. Any read was removed if the V/J assignment was weak (E-value above 1e-6), the CDR3 was missing, or the read contained stop codons, out-of-frame junctions, or ambiguous translated residues. V3J clonotypes were defined as sequences sharing an identical inferred V gene, J gene, and CDR3 amino acid sequence. The percentage overlap between two repertoires was calculated by dividing the number of shared unique clonotypes by the size of the smaller repertoire. Repertoire richness was assessed with RTK rarefaction, the Chao1 estimator, and Recon v2.1 estimates of unobserved clonotypes. OLGA was used to compute generation probabilities for all TCRbeta clonotypes that the gDNA method yielded from a handful of donors. Imported from immuneACCESS, the table was reduced by TCRdb to in-frame sequences with V and J called. These copies leave out some clones; in studies compared against another copy, an unresolved V gene accounts for under half, and the cause of the remainder is not known. That table gives V, J and clone size, and the DNA gave D and trimming. In this sample the table shows about 2.4 million clones, around 94% of which occur a single time. Together, the top ten hold about 0.13% of the sample.

The data were taken from a study of shared clonotypes between healthy human individuals (dated by TCRdb to between 2020 and 2021). Notes on the research overall: The cohort comprised two women and a few men aged 18 to 49 years. To estimate repertoire size and how much clonotype sharing occurs between individuals, the study deeply sequenced the blood TCR repertoires of several healthy adults. For each donor, three plates each were used for CD4 naive and CD4 memory, two plates were used for CD8 naive, and one plate was used for CD8 memory. Leukapheresis yielded between about 0.94 and 9.5 billion PBMCs per donor. To increase sequencing depth and limit assay-specific biases, different laboratories used diverse techniques to prepare libraries and sequence TCR repertoires. What the research found in general, with its limitations: Sampling was limited to blood, and TCR repertoires in tissue likely differ from TCR repertoires in blood. Because the study included only a small number of donors, the genetic and exposure-history diversity represented was limited. Larger estimated clonotype richness was generally found for naive subsets than for memory subsets. Across a few donors, approximately 5% of naive CD4, approximately 3.6% of naive CD8, about 2% of memory CD4, and approximately 0.4% of memory CD8 clonotypes were shared. Based on pairwise subsampling, the degree of clonotype sharing among donors was expected to be affected by sequencing depth. Incomplete sequencing was indicated by rarefaction of sorted-subset datasets, despite the large sequencing depth. Compared with non-shared clonotypes, clonotypes shared by all four sorted-subset donors had higher generation probabilities.

From its cysteine to its phenylalanine, the CDR3 spans 14 amino acids. The sequence is cut down to CDR3 DNA, 42 bases in frame from base 1. From a lookup of the germline V gene (reference sequence), CDR1 and CDR2 are LNHDA and SQIVND. V gives up 3 bases and J gives up 4 bases, and the segment between their germline ends measures 12 bases. Sequencing was done on a sample of naive CD4+ T cells sorted from blood. The cell subset or site label, as the study defines it: CD45RA+ positively selected. The sequence is built from TRBV19 and TRBJ1-1; the D gene is perhaps TRBD1, on 6 matching bases. The TCR was taken from a man between 18 and 29 years old in good health. The CDR3 in this case is CASSITGKGTEAFF. The DNA is TGTGCCAGTAGTATTACAGGGAAGGGCACTGAAGCTTTCTTT. Supplemented by the reference TRBV19 and TRBJ1-1 proteins around the CDR3, the complete variable domain is DGGITQSPKYLFRKEGQNVTLSCEQNLNHDAMYWYRQDPGQGLRLIYYSQIVNDFQKGDIAEGYSVSREKKESFPLTVTSAQKNPTAFYLCASSITGKGTEAFFGQGTRLTVV.